Listed below are T cell receptor beta chains from one sample, sequenced in a study of T cell repertoires in cytomegalovirus infection. TCRdb itself ran the reads through MiXCR, one entry per CDR3 protein. Among 60,000 to 75,000 distinct CDR3 sequences listed, 3% to 4.5% were seen once. The sequenced sample consisted of PBMCs. The receptors shown here come from a human donor in good health (CMV status not recorded). Some clones in this sample may be carry-over from other donors' samples. Each CDR3 is given with its conserved first and last residue. Each record gives: V gene, CDR3 length, J gene, D gene, clone size, CDR3 DNA, CDR3 protein. D genes are given only for firm matches. Clone size is given for some rows only: seen once, a few or many times, or a class if the clone is expanded.

TRBV7-2	15	TRBJ2-7	TRBD2	many	TGTGCCAGCAGCAAGACTAGCGGGGTCTCCTACGAGCAGTACTTC	CASSKTSGVSYEQYF
TRBV5-1	12	TRBJ2-1	NA	many	TGCGCCAGCAGACAGGGCAGTGGTGAGCAGTTCTTC	CASRQGSGEQFF
TRBV19	17	TRBJ1-2	TRBD1	many	TGTGCCAGTAGTGGGCCCTCAGGGGACAGAGGGGCCTATGGCTACACCTTC	CASSGPSGDRGAYGYTF
TRBV7-2	10	TRBJ2-1	NA	many	TGTGCCAGCAGCATCAATGAGCAGTTCTTC	CASSINEQFF
TRBV7-2	13	TRBJ1-2	TRBD1	many	TGTGCCAGCAGCCGGACAGGGGGGCTTGGCTACACCTTC	CASSRTGGLGYTF
TRBV7-2	16	TRBJ2-1	NA	many	TGTGCCAGCAGCTTAAGCGTCGGGAGCAGACTCAATGAGCAGTTCTTC	CASSLSVGSRLNEQFF
TRBV18	12	TRBJ1-2	TRBD1	many	TGTGCCAGCTCATCGGGACAGCATGGCTACACCTTC	CASSSGQHGYTF
TRBV4-3	17	TRBJ2-3	TRBD2	many	TGCGCCAGCAGCCAAGACGGGGGGGGCGGACACACAGATACGCAGTATTTT	CASSQDGGGGHTDTQYF
TRBV7-2	13	TRBJ1-5	NA	many	TGTGCCAGCAGCTTAGACAGGCTACAGCCCCAGCATTTT	CASSLDRLQPQHF
TRBV5-5	13	TRBJ2-6	NA	many	TGTGCCAGCAGCTCAAGGTTGGCCAACGTCCTGACTTTC	CASSSRLANVLTF
TRBV7-2	17	TRBJ2-3	TRBD2	many	TGTGCCAGCAGCTTAGGACCGGTGGGAGGGCCTGCAGATACGCAGTATTTT	CASSLGPVGGPADTQYF
TRBV7-2	19	TRBJ1-6	NA	few	TGTGCCAGCAGCGCTATCAAAGGTTGGGGGAGCTCCTATAATTCACCCCTCCACTTT	CASSAIKGWGSSYNSPLHF
TRBV7-2	13	TRBJ2-7	TRBD1	many	TGTGCCAGCAGCCCGAACAGGGGAAGCGAGCAGTACTTC	CASSPNRGSEQYF
TRBV11-1	16	TRBJ1-1	TRBD1	many	TGTGCCAGCAGCTTAGCGGGGACAGGGACGAACACTGAAGCTTTCTTT	CASSLAGTGTNTEAFF
TRBV20-1	15	TRBJ2-1	TRBD2	many	TGCAGTGCTTCGGGACTAGCGTCCGGTTACAATGAGCAGTTCTTC	CSASGLASGYNEQFF
TRBV7-4	16	TRBJ2-1	TRBD2	many	TGTGCCAGCAGCCCTCCGGGACTAGCGAAGTACAATGAGCAGTTCTTC	CASSPPGLAKYNEQFF
TRBV28	13	TRBJ2-6	NA	many	TGTGCCAGCGCCTCCACTGGGGCCAACGTCCTGACTTTC	CASASTGANVLTF
TRBV11-2	13	TRBJ2-2	NA	many	TGTGCCAGCAGCCACTGGGACACCGGGGAGCTGTTTTTT	CASSHWDTGELFF
TRBV7-6	14	TRBJ2-1	NA	medium-sized	TGTGCCAGCAGCTGGAGCGGAGCCTACAATGAGCAGTTCTTC	CASSWSGAYNEQFF
TRBV7-6	17	TRBJ2-3	TRBD1	many	TGTGCCAGCAGCTCTCTCCCGGGACAGGGAAGAGCAGATACGCAGTATTTT	CASSSLPGQGRADTQYF
TRBV7-2	18	TRBJ2-7	TRBD2	NA	TGTGCCAGCAGCTTAGCGTTGAGCGGGGGCCTCTTTATCTACGAGCAGTACTTC	CASSLALSGGLFIYEQYF
TRBV7-2	13	TRBJ1-2	NA	many	TGTGCCAGCAGCCTCCCCATTCACTATGGCTACACCTTC	CASSLPIHYGYTF
TRBV12-3/TRBV12-4	16	TRBJ2-1	TRBD2	NA	TGTGCCAGCAGTTTAAGGTCTGGGACTAGATACAATGAGCAGTTCTTC	CASSLRSGTRYNEQFF
TRBV7-2	14	TRBJ2-5	NA	many	TGTGCCAGCAGCTTAGCGGGAGCGGGCGAGACCCAGTACTTC	CASSLAGAGETQYF
TRBV6-1	16	TRBJ1-1	NA	many	TGTGCCAGTAATAGGCGGATCATTGTAATGAACACTGAAGCTTTCTTT	CASNRRIIVMNTEAFF
TRBV2	14	TRBJ2-7	TRBD1	many	TGTGCCAGCAAAGACAGGGGGCGCTTCTACGAGCAGTACTTC	CASKDRGRFYEQYF
TRBV7-8	14	TRBJ2-3	NA	many	TGTGCCAGCAGCTGGAGGGACCACTCAGGGACGCAGTATTTT	CASSWRDHSGTQYF
TRBV7-2	17	TRBJ2-1	TRBD2	many	TGTGCCAGCAGCTTACCCCTACTAGCGGAGAACTACAATGAGCAGTTCTTC	CASSLPLLAENYNEQFF
TRBV2	13	TRBJ2-2	TRBD1	many	TGTGCCAGCAGACAGGGGGCAAACGGGGAGCTGTTTTTT	CASRQGANGELFF
TRBV7-2	17	TRBJ2-5	NA	many	TGTGCCAGCAGCCCCCGCTTTGGAAGGGGCTGGGTGGAGACCCAGTACTTC	CASSPRFGRGWVETQYF
TRBV7-2	13	TRBJ2-5	NA	many	TGTGCCAGCAGCTTTGGGTTACAAGAGACCCAGTACTTC	CASSFGLQETQYF
TRBV11-3	14	TRBJ1-1	NA	many	TGTGCCAGCAGCTTAGTGGGTGGGACCACTGAAGCTTTCTTT	CASSLVGGTTEAFF
TRBV29-1	15	TRBJ2-5	TRBD1	many	TGCAGCGTTGAAGAACCGGGACAGAGCCAAGAGACCCAGTACTTC	CSVEEPGQSQETQYF
TRBV7-2	12	TRBJ2-5	NA	many	TGTGCCAGCGGCGTCCGCCGGGAGACCCAGTACTTC	CASGVRRETQYF
TRBV28	15	TRBJ1-5	NA	many	TGTGCCAGCAGTTTACCTCGGCACTCCAATCAGCCCCAGCATTTT	CASSLPRHSNQPQHF
TRBV18	15	TRBJ2-1	TRBD2	many	TGTGCCAGCTCATCGTTAGCGGGGGCCTACAATGAGCAGTTCTTC	CASSSLAGAYNEQFF
TRBV7-9	14	TRBJ2-7	TRBD1	many	TGTGCCAGCAGCTCACAGGGGGAAGCCTACGAGCAGTACTTC	CASSSQGEAYEQYF
TRBV7-2	15	TRBJ2-3	NA	many	TGTGCCAGCAGCTTAGACAGGAGTGGAGCAGATACGCAGTATTTT	CASSLDRSGADTQYF
TRBV11-2	16	TRBJ2-7	TRBD1	many	TGTGCCAGCAGACCCCTACGGGGACAGGGGGTATACGAGCAGTACTTC	CASRPLRGQGVYEQYF
TRBV6-2/TRBV6-3	12	TRBJ2-7	NA	many	TGTGCCGGCTCAGCAGGAGCCTACGAGCAGTACTTC	CAGSAGAYEQYF
TRBV10-2	15	TRBJ2-1	TRBD2	many	TGCGCCAGCAGTGCGAGACTAGCGGGAGATAACCTTATGTTCTTC	CASSARLAGDNLMFF
TRBV7-3	14	TRBJ2-1	NA	many	TGTGCCAGCAGTCCCCCGGGGGAGACCAATGAGCAGTTCTTC	CASSPPGETNEQFF
TRBV7-8	12	TRBJ2-3	NA	many	TGTGCCAGCAGCCCCAACACAGATACGCAGTATTTT	CASSPNTDTQYF
TRBV7-2	13	TRBJ1-3	NA	many	TGTGCCAGCAGCATTCTCTCTGGAAACACCATATATTTT	CASSILSGNTIYF
TRBV5-4	14	TRBJ2-3	NA	few	TGTGCCAGCAGCGGCACCGCAGGCACAGATACGCAGTATTTT	CASSGTAGTDTQYF
TRBV11-2	12	TRBJ1-2	NA	many	TGTGCCAGCAGCCTGAGGGGTGTGGGCGGCACCTTC	CASSLRGVGGTF
TRBV5-4	15	TRBJ2-5	NA	many	TGTGCCAGCAGCTTGGAAGGGGCCAGGGGTGAGACCCAGTACTTC	CASSLEGARGETQYF
TRBV28	13	TRBJ2-7	NA	few	TGTGCCAGCAGCCCGGCCAGGGTACCCGAGCAGTACTTC	CASSPARVPEQYF
TRBV28	13	TRBJ1-2	NA	many	TGTGCCAGCAGTTCGGGGCCAGATTATGGCTACACCTTC	CASSSGPDYGYTF
TRBV20-1	15	TRBJ2-7	TRBD2	many	TGCAGTGCAGGGGGAGAGACTAGCGGGAGAACCGAGCAGTACTTC	CSAGGETSGRTEQYF
TRBV7-9	13	TRBJ1-1	NA	many	TGTGCCAGCAGCTTAAATGTGAACACTGAAGCTTTCTTT	CASSLNVNTEAFF
TRBV7-2	17	TRBJ1-1	NA	many	TGTGCCAGCAGCTTAGTAGAATTCGGTTCCCGCGACACTGAAGCTTTCTTT	CASSLVEFGSRDTEAFF
TRBV7-6	13	TRBJ1-2	NA	many	TGTGCCAGCAGCCACGGCGGGACTCATGGCTACACCTTC	CASSHGGTHGYTF